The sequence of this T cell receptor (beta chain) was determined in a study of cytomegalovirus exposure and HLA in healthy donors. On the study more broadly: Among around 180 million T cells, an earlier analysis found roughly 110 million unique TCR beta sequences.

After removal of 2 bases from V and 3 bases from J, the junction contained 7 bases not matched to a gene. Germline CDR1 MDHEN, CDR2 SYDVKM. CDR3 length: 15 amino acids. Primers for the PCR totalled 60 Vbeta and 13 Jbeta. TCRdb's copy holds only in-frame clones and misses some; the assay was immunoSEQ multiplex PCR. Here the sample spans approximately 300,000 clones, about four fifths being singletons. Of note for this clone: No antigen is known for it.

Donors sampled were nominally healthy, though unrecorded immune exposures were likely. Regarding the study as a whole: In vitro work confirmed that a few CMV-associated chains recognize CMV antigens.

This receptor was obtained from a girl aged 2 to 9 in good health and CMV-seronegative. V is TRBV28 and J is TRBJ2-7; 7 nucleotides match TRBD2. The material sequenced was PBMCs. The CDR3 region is CASSLRTRSYYEQYF. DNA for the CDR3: TGTGCCAGCAGTTTACGGACTAGATCCTACTACGAGCAGTACTTC.